A single sample gave rise to the 15 T cell receptor beta chains below, sequenced in a study of T cell responses to AZD1222 COVID-19 vaccine. Some clones are missing from TCRdb's copy, which holds only in-frame ones; the method was immunoSEQ multiplex PCR. The repertoire holds tens of thousands of clones, around 84% seen once, with roughly 10% in the top ten. The sample was peripheral blood, taken on day 0 of AZD1222 vaccination. Every receptor here comes from an adult in good health.

This chain connects TRBV29-1 to TRBJ2-2, with D possibly being TRBD1 (6 bases). The V end lost 4 bases, the J end lost 9 bases, and 18 bases lay between the germline ends. The CDR3 spans 14 residues. CDR1 is SQVTM and CDR2 is ANQGSEA in the germline V gene. CDR3 loop: CSVGAGTPARELFF. CDR3 DNA: TGCAGCGTTGGGGCCGGGACACCAGCAAGGGAGCTGTTTTTT.

This rearrangement joins TRBV5-4 to TRBJ2-7, with D perhaps TRBD1 (5 bases). V lost 4 bases and J 4 bases, leaving 15 bases between the germline ends. This CDR3 is 14 amino acids long. The germline V gene encodes CDR1 SGHNT and CDR2 YYREEE (reference sequence). The CDR3 sequence is CASSQGQPLYEQYF. CDR3 coding DNA: TGTGCCAGCAGCCAAGGACAACCCCTATACGAGCAGTACTTC.

A word on this clone: Relative to the germline gene, one junction end is altered; a read error may explain this. CDR3 protein: CASSDPGNAEAFF. The CDR3 coding sequence is TGTGCCAGCAGTGATCCGGGGAACGCTGAAGCTTTCTTT. This chain uses TRBV6-1 with TRBJ1-1; D is uncertain. This CDR3 has 13 amino acids. From germline, CDR1 is MNHNS and CDR2 SASEGT.

V usage is TRBV7-9 and J usage is TRBJ1-5; D gene unclear. V lost 5 bases and J 1 base, leaving 9 bases between the germline ends. The CDR3 sequence is 14 residues long. Germline V gene sequence: CDR1 SEHNR, CDR2 FQNEAQ (reference sequence). The DNA of the CDR3 is TGTGCCAGCAGCCCAGACATGAGCAATCAGCCCCAGCATTTT. As protein: CASSPDMSNQPQHF.

V usage is TRBV10-3 and J usage is TRBJ2-3; D is ambiguous. The CDR3 totals 13 residues. Trimming removed 8 bases at V and 1 base at J, with 10 bases between. Germline assignment: CDR1 ENHRY and CDR2 SYGVKD. The CDR3, as DNA: TGTGCCATCGCGTCGGCGGGCACAGATACGCAGTATTTT. The encoded protein is CAIASAGTDTQYF.

V usage is TRBV3-1 (or the pseudogene TRBV3-2) and J usage is TRBJ1-6; D ambiguous. Germline V lookup: CDR1 LGHDT, CDR2 YNNKEL (reference sequence). The V gene lost 1 base and the J gene lost 8 bases, with 12 bases spanning the gap. The CDR3 extends over 15 amino acids. This CDR3 reads CASSQVGGRDSPLHF. CDR3 in DNA: TGTGCCAGCAGCCAAGTCGGCGGGCGGGATTCACCCCTCCACTTT.

This chain connects TRBV10-2 to TRBJ2-1; TRBD2 matches 8 bases. Germline loops: CDR1 WSHSY, CDR2 SAAADI. This CDR3 has 16 amino acids. Losses at the gene ends were 5 bases for V and 4 bases for J; bases not matched to a gene: 10. In DNA form, the CDR3 reads TGCGCCAGCAGTCTCCTCGGGAGCGGGGGTTACAATGAGCAGTTCTTC. This translates into CASSLLGSGGYNEQFF.

The gene calls are TRBV5-6 and TRBJ1-1, with 9 bases that match TRBD1. Germline trimming cut 6 bases from V and 4 bases from J; bases unmatched to any gene: 10. Germline V gene sequence: CDR1 SGHDT, CDR2 YYEEEE. The CDR3 is made up of 15 amino acids. CDR3 nucleotides: TGTGCCAGCAACACACAGGGGGCGCGCAGCACTGAAGCTTTCTTT. This sequence encodes CASNTQGARSTEAFF. Variable domain in full (rest from reference TRBV5-6 and TRBJ1-1): DAGVTQSPTHLIKTRGQQVTLRCSPKSGHDTVSWYQQALGQGPQFIFQYYEEEERQRGNFPDRFSGHQFPNYSSELNVNALLLGDSALYLCASNTQGARSTEAFFGQGTRLTVV.

Only one count was recorded for this clone. This chain connects TRBV19 to TRBJ1-3, with D perhaps TRBD1 (5 bases). This CDR3 is 15 amino acids long. The germline V and J ends were trimmed by 7 bases and 0 bases, with 13 bases remaining between them. The V gene's germline CDR1 is LNHDA and CDR2 SQIVND (reference sequence). CDR3 DNA sequence: TGTGCCAGTACGACAGACATACTCTCTGGAAACACCATATATTTT. Protein: CASTTDILSGNTIYF.

The J gene is TRBJ1-2, the V gene TRBV28; 10 positions match TRBD1. This CDR3 region has 14 residues. After removal of 5 bases from V and 3 bases from J, the junction contained 3 bases not matched to a gene. Per germline, CDR1 MDHEN and CDR2 SYDVKM. Here the CDR3 DNA reads TGTGCCAGCAGTCCGGGACAGGGGTACTATGGCTACACCTTC. Amino acid sequence: CASSPGQGYYGYTF.

The chain combines TRBV3-1 (or the pseudogene TRBV3-2) with TRBJ1-2; D call uncertain. The germline gives CDR1 LGHDT, CDR2 YNNKEL (reference sequence). This CDR3 contains 14 residues. V lost 0 bases to trimming and J lost 5 bases, with 10 bases between them. Here the CDR3 reads CASSQDPAAYGYTF. The DNA of the CDR3 is TGTGCCAGCAGCCAAGATCCCGCAGCTTATGGCTACACCTTC.

This clone was detected only once. The chain combines TRBV2 with TRBJ2-3, with TRBD2 matching 10 bases. V lost 6 bases and J lost 4; bases outside the gene matches: 4. CDR3 length equals 14 residues. Germline V gene lookup returns CDR1 SNHLY and CDR2 FYNNEI. The CDR3 loop reads CASRGTSEADTQYF. CDR3 bases: TGTGCCAGCAGAGGGACTAGCGAGGCAGATACGCAGTATTTT.

This clone occurred a few times. This chain uses TRBV6-5 with TRBJ1-2; possible D gene TRBD1, 6 bases. CDR3 length: 14 amino acids. Germline V gene data show CDR1 as MNHEY and CDR2 as SVGAGI. V was cut by 4 bases and J by 5 bases, with 14 bases left in between. This chain's CDR3 is CASSSQGPQYGYTF. The CDR3 nucleotides read TGTGCCAGCAGTTCCCAGGGGCCCCAATATGGCTACACCTTC.

V is TRBV12-3 or TRBV12-4 and J is TRBJ1-6; D is unclear. CDR3 length equals 13 residues. Trimming cost V 2 bases and J 8 bases, with 7 bases left between them. This CDR3 is CASSLQTDSPLHF. As DNA, the CDR3 is TGTGCCAGCAGTTTACAAACCGATTCACCCCTCCACTTT.

The chain couples TRBV9 to TRBJ1-1; unclear D gene. The V end lost 4 bases, the J end lost 0 bases, and 4 bases lay between the germline ends. CDR1 is SGDLS and CDR2 is YYNGEE in the germline V gene. The CDR3 is 12 amino acids. CDR3: CASSSMNTEAFF. The CDR3 coding sequence is TGTGCCAGCAGCTCCATGAACACTGAAGCTTTCTTT.